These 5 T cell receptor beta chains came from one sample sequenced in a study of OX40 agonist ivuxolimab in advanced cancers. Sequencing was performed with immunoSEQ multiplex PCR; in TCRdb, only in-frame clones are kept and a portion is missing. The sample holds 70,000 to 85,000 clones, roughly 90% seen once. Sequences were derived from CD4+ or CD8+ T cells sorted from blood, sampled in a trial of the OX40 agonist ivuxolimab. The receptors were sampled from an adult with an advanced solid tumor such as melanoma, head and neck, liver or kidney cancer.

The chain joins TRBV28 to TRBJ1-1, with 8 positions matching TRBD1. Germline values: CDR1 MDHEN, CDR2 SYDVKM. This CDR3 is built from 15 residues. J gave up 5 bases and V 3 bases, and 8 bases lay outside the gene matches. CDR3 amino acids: CASSLYGQGRTEAFF. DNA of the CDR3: TGTGCCAGCAGTTTGTACGGACAGGGACGAACTGAAGCTTTCTTT. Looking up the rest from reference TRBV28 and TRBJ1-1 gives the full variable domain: DVKVTQSSRYLVKRTGEKVFLECVQDMDHENMFWYRQDPGLGLRLIYFSYDVKMKEKGDIPEGYSVSREKKERFSLILESASTNQTSMYLCASSLYGQGRTEAFFGQGTRLTVV.

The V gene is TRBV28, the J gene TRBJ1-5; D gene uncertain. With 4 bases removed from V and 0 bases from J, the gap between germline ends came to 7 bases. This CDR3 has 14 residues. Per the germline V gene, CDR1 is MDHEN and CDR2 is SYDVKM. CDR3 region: CASSSHDSNQPQHF. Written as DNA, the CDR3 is TGTGCCAGCAGTTCCCATGATAGCAATCAGCCCCAGCATTTT.

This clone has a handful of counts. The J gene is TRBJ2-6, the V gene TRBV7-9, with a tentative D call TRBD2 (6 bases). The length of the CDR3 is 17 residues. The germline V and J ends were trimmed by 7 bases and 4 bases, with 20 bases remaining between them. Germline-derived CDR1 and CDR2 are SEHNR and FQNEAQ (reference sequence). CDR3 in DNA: TGTGCCAGCACCCCCGGGACCTCGGGGAGGGGGGCCAACGTCCTGACTTTC. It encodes CASTPGTSGRGANVLTF.

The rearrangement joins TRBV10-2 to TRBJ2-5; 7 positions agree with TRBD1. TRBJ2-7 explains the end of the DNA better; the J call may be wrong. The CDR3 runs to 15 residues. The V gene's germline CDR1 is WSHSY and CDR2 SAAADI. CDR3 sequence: CASTGTEVFSYEQYF. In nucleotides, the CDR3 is TGCGCCAGCACAGGGACAGAAGTTTTTTCCTACGAGCAGTACTTC.

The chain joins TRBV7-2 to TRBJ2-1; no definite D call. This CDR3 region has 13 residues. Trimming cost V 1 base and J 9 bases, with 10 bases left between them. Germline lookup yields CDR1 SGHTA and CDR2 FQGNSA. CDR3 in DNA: TGTGCCAGCAGCTTAGGGACCTCCCTTGAGCAGTTCTTC. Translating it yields CASSLGTSLEQFF.